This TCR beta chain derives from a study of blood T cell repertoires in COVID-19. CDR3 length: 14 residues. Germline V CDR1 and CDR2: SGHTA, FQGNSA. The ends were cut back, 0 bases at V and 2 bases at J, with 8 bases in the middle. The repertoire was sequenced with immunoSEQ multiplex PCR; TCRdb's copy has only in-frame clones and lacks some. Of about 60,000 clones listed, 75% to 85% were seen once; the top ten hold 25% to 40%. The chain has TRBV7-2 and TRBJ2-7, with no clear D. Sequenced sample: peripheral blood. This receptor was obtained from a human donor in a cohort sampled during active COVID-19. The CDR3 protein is CASSLARLAYEQYF. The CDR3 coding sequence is TGTGCCAGCAGCTTAGCGCGGCTAGCCTACGAGCAGTACTTC. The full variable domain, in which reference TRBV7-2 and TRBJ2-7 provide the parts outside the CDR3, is GAGVSQSPSNKVTEKGKDVELRCDPISGHTALYWYRQSLGQGLEFLIYFQGNSAPDKSGLPSDRFSAERTGGSVSTLTIQRTQQEDSAVYLCASSLARLAYEQYFGPGTRLTVT.